This is a list of T cell receptor beta chains from one sample in a study of CD8 T cells in Susac syndrome. MiXCR was run by TCRdb on the immunoSEQ multiplex PCR reads, yielding one entry per CDR3 protein. This repertoire shows around 80,000 distinct CDR3 sequences, 95% to 97% found once; its top ten account for more than 0.35%. The sequencing sample was made of CD8+ T cells from PBMCs. The receptors were gathered from a human donor with Susac syndrome. Each CDR3 is given with its conserved first and last residue. A D gene is named only where the DNA matches it firmly. A row's size may be missing; if present it is once, few, many or a size class.

>TRBJ2-2|.|TRBV29-1|12|.
CSVEGRTGELFF
TGCAGCGTTGAAGGCAGAACCGGGGAGCTGTTTTTT
>TRBJ2-3|.|TRBV7-3|13|.
CASSLKGDDTQYF
TGTGCCAGCAGCTTAAAAGGGGATGATACGCAGTATTTT
>TRBJ2-3|.|TRBV20-1|14|.
CSAPTWGGTDTQYF
TGCAGTGCGCCGACTTGGGGGGGCACAGATACGCAGTATTTT
>TRBJ2-7|.|TRBV21-1|14|.
CASSSLGAGYEQYF
TGTGCCAGCAGCAGCCTAGGGGCGGGCTACGAGCAGTACTTC
>TRBJ2-1|.|TRBV2|11|.
CANIRAGSQFF
TGTGCCAACATCCGGGCAGGGTCTCAGTTCTTC
>TRBJ1-2|.|TRBV9|11|.
CASGDPVGYTF
TGTGCCAGCGGGGACCCCGTGGGCTACACCTTC
>TRBJ2-3|.|TRBV2|12|.
CARGLTDYTQYF
TGTGCGCGGGGACTGACCGACTATACGCAGTATTTT
>TRBJ2-5|.|TRBV7-9|13|TRBD1
CASSNQGVETQYF
TGTGCCAGCAGCAATCAGGGGGTCGAGACCCAGTACTTC
>TRBJ2-3|.|TRBV6-2/TRBV6-3|15|.
CASRSEGSSTDTQYF
TGTGCCAGCAGGTCCGAGGGAAGTAGCACAGATACGCAGTATTTT
>TRBJ2-1|.|TRBV20-1|11|.
CSARVVDEQFF
TGCAGTGCTAGAGTCGTCGATGAGCAGTTCTTC
>TRBJ2-1|.|TRBV30|14|TRBD2
CALAGGLFDNEQFF
TGTGCCTTAGCGGGGGGGTTATTTGATAATGAGCAGTTCTTC
>TRBJ2-1|few|TRBV9|15|.
CASTPGADFYNEQFF
TGTGCCAGCACCCCCGGAGCGGATTTTTACAATGAGCAGTTCTTC
>TRBJ1-1|.|TRBV27|12|.
CASSAGTGEAFF
TGTGCCAGCAGTGCGGGGACGGGGGAAGCTTTCTTT
>TRBJ2-7|.|TRBV5-4|13|.
CASSPRNAHEQYF
TGTGCCAGCAGCCCTCGGAACGCTCACGAGCAGTACTTC
>TRBJ2-2|.|TRBV7-9|15|.
CASSSDTRGAGELFF
TGTGCCAGCAGCTCGGATACTAGGGGGGCCGGGGAGCTGTTTTTT
>TRBJ2-3|.|TRBV6-5|16|.
CASSYSNRGGTDTQYF
TGTGCCAGCAGTTACTCGAACCGGGGCGGCACAGATACGCAGTATTTT
>TRBJ2-5|.|TRBV27|11|.
CASKRLETQYF
TGTGCCAGCAAGAGGTTGGAGACCCAGTACTTC
>TRBJ2-1|.|TRBV29-1|13|.
CSVEIGGDNEQFF
TGCAGCGTTGAAATAGGGGGGGACAATGAGCAGTTCTTC
>TRBJ2-3|.|TRBV7-2|16|.
CASSFPVDEITDTQYF
TGTGCCAGCAGCTTCCCGGTCGACGAGATCACAGATACGCAGTATTTT
>TRBJ1-2|.|TRBV29-1|14|TRBD1
CSVAADRASYGYTF
TGCAGCGTTGCCGCGGACAGGGCGAGCTATGGCTACACCTTC
>TRBJ2-5|.|TRBV27|13|.
CASSFGGPETQYF
TGTGCCAGCAGTTTCGGCGGCCCGGAGACCCAGTACTTC
>TRBJ2-7|.|TRBV20-1|15|.
CSAWPWTTNSYEQYF
TGCAGTGCTTGGCCCTGGACTACGAATTCCTACGAGCAGTACTTC